The 16 T cell receptor beta chains given below trace back to one sample, sequenced in a study of blood T cell repertoires in COVID-19. Sequenced by immunoSEQ multiplex PCR; TCRdb stores in-frame clones only, minus some. This table has about 190,000 clones, roughly 80% appearing once. Sequenced material: PBMCs or T cells enriched from blood (not recorded which). The origin of the receptors is a woman under 40 who had recovered from COVID-19.

The rearrangement uses TRBV9 and TRBJ1-4; TRBD1 matches at 7 bases. Trimming cost V 4 bases and J 8 bases; bases outside gene matches: 11. Germline CDR1 SGDLS, CDR2 YYNGEE. CDR3 length: 15 amino acids. CDR3 sequence (DNA): TGTGCCAGCAGCAATGAAAGACAGGGACGGGAAAAACTGTTTTTT. It is translated as CASSNERQGREKLFF.

V is TRBV19 and J is TRBJ1-5, with 9 bases matching TRBD1. CDR3 size: 15 residues. Trimming removed 6 bases from V and 6 bases from J; junction bases left unmatched: 9. CDR1 LNHDA and CDR2 SQIVND come from the germline V gene (reference sequence). This chain's CDR3 is CASSLDRGSFQPQHF. Here the CDR3 DNA reads TGTGCCAGTAGCCTGGACAGGGGTTCGTTTCAGCCCCAGCATTTT.

The chain is built from TRBV30 and TRBJ1-2; a weak D match, TRBD1 (6 bases). Germline CDR1 is GTSNPN and CDR2 is SVGIG (reference sequence). The CDR3 has 13 residues. The germline V and J ends were trimmed by 2 bases and 8 bases, with 15 bases remaining between them. CDR3 residues: CAWSRGGKGGYTF. The CDR3, as DNA: TGTGCCTGGAGTCGGGGGGGCAAGGGAGGCTACACCTTC. The full variable domain, its missing parts supplied by reference TRBV30 and TRBJ1-2, is SQTIHQWPATLVQPVGSPLSLECTVEGTSNPNLYWYRQAAGRGLQLLFYSVGIGQISSEVPQNLSASRPQDRQFILSSKKLLLSDSGFYLCAWSRGGKGGYTFGSGTRLTVV.

V and J are TRBV28 and TRBJ2-1, with 7 bases lining up with TRBD2. CDR3 length: 15 amino acids. Trimming removed 9 bases from V and 2 bases from J; junction bases left unmatched: 10. Germline V gives CDR1 MDHEN, CDR2 SYDVKM. The CDR3 nucleotides are TGTGCCAGGGGGGGGTCGACAGATCCCTACAATGAGCAGTTCTTC. Protein sequence: CARGGSTDPYNEQFF.

This chain links TRBV7-8 with TRBJ2-3, with 8 bases identical to TRBD1. CDR1 is SGHVS and CDR2 is FQNEAQ in the germline V gene. The CDR3 runs 15 residues. V dropped 2 bases and J dropped 2; count of bases not matched to a gene: 3. CDR3 coding DNA: TGTGCCAGCAGCTTACGGACAGGGTTCACAGATACGCAGTATTTT. The encoded protein is CASSLRTGFTDTQYF.

The chain recombines TRBV5-1 with TRBJ1-3; the D is unclear. The CDR3 has 13 amino acids. The germline V gene has CDR1 SGHRS and CDR2 YFSETQ. V lost 4 bases and J lost 7, with 12 bases in between. CDR3 bases: TGCGCCAGCAGCATAGGACTGGGGAACACCATATATTTT. Its protein product is CASSIGLGNTIYF.

As to this clone: One junction end does not reproduce the germline sequence, and a read error may be involved. The rearrangement uses TRBV28 and TRBJ2-7; 12 nucleotides line up with TRBD2. The CDR3 contains 15 residues. From germline, CDR1 is MDHEN and CDR2 SYDVKM. The CDR3, as DNA: TGTGCCAGCAGTTCACTAGCGGGGGGCTCCAACGAGCAGTACTTC. It yields the protein CASSSLAGGSNEQYF. Complete variable domain (other parts from reference TRBV28 and TRBJ2-7): DVKVTQSSRYLVKRTGEKVFLECVQDMDHENMFWYRQDPGLGLRLIYFSYDVKMKEKGDIPEGYSVSREKKERFSLILESASTNQTSMYLCASSSLAGGSNEQYFGPGTRLTVT.

This clone was counted a single time. This chain connects TRBV5-1 to TRBJ1-3, with 10 bases fitting TRBD1. J lost 2 bases, V lost 7 bases, and 6 bases had no gene match. The CDR3 is 15 residues long. Germline lookup yields CDR1 SGHRS and CDR2 YFSETQ. This CDR3 is CASGTGELTGNTIYF. CDR3 in DNA: TGCGCCAGCGGGACAGGGGAATTGACTGGAAACACCATATATTTT. Filled out from reference TRBV5-1 and TRBJ1-3, the complete variable domain reads KAGVTQTPRYLIKTRGQQVTLSCSPISGHRSVSWYQQTPGQGLQFLFEYFSETQRNKGNFPGRFSGRQFSNSRSEMNVSTLELGDSALYLCASGTGELTGNTIYFGEGSWLTVV.

The V and J genes are TRBV29-1 and TRBJ1-5; the D gene is possibly TRBD1 (5 bases). There are 14 residues in the CDR3. Per the germline V gene, CDR1 is SQVTM and CDR2 is ANQGSEA. Trimming pared 4 bases from V and 2 bases from J, leaving 12 bases between. The CDR3 is CSVGPPGGNQPQHF. DNA for the CDR3: TGCAGCGTTGGGCCCCCGGGGGGCAATCAGCCCCAGCATTTT.

The chain employs TRBV5-4 and TRBJ1-2; 8 bases are a match to TRBD1. Germline CDR1 SGHNT, CDR2 YYREEE (reference sequence). CDR3 length equals 16 residues. V lost 1 base, J lost 0 bases, and 5 bases stayed unmatched. In DNA, the CDR3 is TGTGCCAGCAGCTTGATCCTCAGGGGGCCTAACTATGGCTACACCTTC. Its protein product is CASSLILRGPNYGYTF.

The V gene is TRBV5-1, the J gene TRBJ2-3; 8 nucleotides align to TRBD2. The trim removed 2 bases at V and 4 bases at J, leaving 6 bases unmatched. Germline loops: CDR1 SGHRS, CDR2 YFSETQ. The length of the CDR3 is 15 residues. The DNA of the CDR3 is TGCGCCAGCAGCTTCCCCCTAGCGGGCGCAGATACGCAGTATTTT. Translating gives CASSFPLAGADTQYF.

This clone was observed once. This chain connects TRBV11-2 to TRBJ2-7; 7 nucleotides agree with TRBD2. Germline CDR1 and CDR2: SGHAT and FQNNGV. The CDR3 is 15 amino acids. The trim removed 2 bases at V and 2 bases at J, leaving 6 bases unmatched. CDR3 amino acids: CASSLSTSAPYEQYV. CDR3 nucleotides: TGTGCCAGCAGCTTATCTACTAGCGCTCCCTACGAGCAGTACGTC.

The chain couples TRBV6-5 to TRBJ1-1; 7 nucleotides line up with TRBD1. Losses at the gene ends were 7 bases for V and 4 bases for J; bases not matched to a gene: 6. Germline-derived CDR1 and CDR2 are MNHEY and SVGAGI. The CDR3 is made up of 13 amino acids. CDR3 in amino acids: CASKLQGFTEAFF. CDR3 DNA: TGTGCCAGCAAGCTACAGGGGTTCACTGAAGCTTTCTTT.

DNA for the CDR3: TGTGCCAGCAGTGAAGCTCGAAGGGGAGGTGGCTACACCTTC. As protein: CASSEARRGGGYTF. The V call is TRBV6-1, the J call TRBJ1-2; D perhaps matches TRBD1 (5 bases). V was pared by 0 bases and J by 7 bases, with 12 bases between. The germline CDR1 and CDR2 sequences are MNHNS and SASEGT. The CDR3 is 14 residues long.

The chain links TRBV6-5 to TRBJ1-2; 10 bases align to TRBD1. This CDR3 region has 14 residues. Germline CDR1 reads MNHEY; CDR2 reads SVGAGI. The V segment lost 10 bases and the J segment 3 bases; nucleotides outside the gene matches: 8. CDR3 residues: CATQTGGRDYGYTF. The CDR3 DNA reads as TGTGCCACCCAGACAGGGGGCCGTGACTATGGCTACACCTTC.

The V and J genes are TRBV7-6 and TRBJ2-1, with 10 bases identical to TRBD1. This CDR3 is built from 16 residues. Germline V CDR1 and CDR2: SGHVS, FNYEAQ. Losses at the gene ends were 2 bases for V and 8 bases for J; bases not matched to a gene: 9. This chain's CDR3 is CASSLPGTGAGDEQFF. In DNA, the CDR3 is TGTGCCAGCAGCTTACCCGGGACAGGGGCAGGGGATGAGCAGTTCTTC. Supplemented by reference TRBV7-6 and TRBJ2-1, the full variable domain reads GAGVSQSPRYKVTKRGQDVALRCDPISGHVSLYWYRQALGQGPEFLTYFNYEAQQDKSGLPNDRFSAERPEGSISTLTIQRTEQRDSAMYRCASSLPGTGAGDEQFFGPGTRLTVL.